The TCR beta chain under discussion was sequenced for a study of cytotoxic CD8 clonotypes in ibrutinib-treated CLL. The overall study: Patients attained 25 or so partial and 2 complete responses; at median around 5.5 years, approximately 15 remained remitted while 12 progressed. Median treatment time before response sampling was approximately twelve months, range 6 to 36. Study-level points and caveats: Under treatment, the uncommon public clonotypes either contracted or remained stable. Clonality climbed at ibrutinib response, then dropped toward baseline at progression.

Sequenced by immunoSEQ multiplex PCR; TCRdb stores in-frame clones only, minus some. The data show roughly 63,000 clones, with less than 75% seen just once and roughly 15% held by the top ten. About this clone itself: Its specificity is not known.

Trimming pared 4 bases from V and 1 base from J, leaving 20 bases between. The CDR3 extends over 17 amino acids. The clonotype was recovered from a human donor with chronic lymphocytic leukemia. Sequences were derived from PBMCs, sampled after 12 months of ibrutinib treatment. The chain uses TRBV5-3 and TRBJ1-1, with D maybe TRBD1 (6 bases). TRBV5-3 is known as an ORF, though its function is uncertain. The CDR3 loop is CARSPNPGEVRNTEAFF. The CDR3 region has the DNA TGTGCCAGAAGCCCTAACCCAGGGGAAGTTCGGAACACTGAAGCTTTCTTT.